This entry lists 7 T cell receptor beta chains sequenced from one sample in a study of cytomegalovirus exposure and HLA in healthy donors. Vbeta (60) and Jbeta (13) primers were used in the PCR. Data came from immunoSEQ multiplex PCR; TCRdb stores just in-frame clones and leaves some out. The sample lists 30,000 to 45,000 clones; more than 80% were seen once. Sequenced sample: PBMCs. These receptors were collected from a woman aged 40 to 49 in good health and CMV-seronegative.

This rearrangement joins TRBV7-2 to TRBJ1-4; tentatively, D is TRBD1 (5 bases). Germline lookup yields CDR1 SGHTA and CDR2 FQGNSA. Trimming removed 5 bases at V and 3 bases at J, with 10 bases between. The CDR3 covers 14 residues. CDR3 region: CASSRTGANEKLFF. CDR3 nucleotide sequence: TGTGCCAGCAGCCGAACAGGAGCTAATGAAAAACTGTTTTTT.

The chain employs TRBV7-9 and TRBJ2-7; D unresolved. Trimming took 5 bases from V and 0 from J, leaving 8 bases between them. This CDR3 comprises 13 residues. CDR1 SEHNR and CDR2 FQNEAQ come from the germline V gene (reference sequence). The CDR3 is CASSHLSSYEQYF. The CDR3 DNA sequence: TGTGCCAGCAGCCACTTAAGCTCCTACGAGCAGTACTTC. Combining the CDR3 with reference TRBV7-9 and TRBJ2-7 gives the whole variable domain DTGVSQNPRHKITKRGQNVTFRCDPISEHNRLYWYRQTLGQGPEFLTYFQNEAQLEKSRLLSDRFSAERPKGSFSTLEIQRTEQGDSAMYLCASSHLSSYEQYFGPGTRLTVT.

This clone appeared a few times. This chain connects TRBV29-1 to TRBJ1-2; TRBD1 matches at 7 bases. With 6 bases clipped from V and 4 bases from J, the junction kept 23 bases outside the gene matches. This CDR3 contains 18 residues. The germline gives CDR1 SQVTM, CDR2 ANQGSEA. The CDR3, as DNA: TGCAGCGTGCCTCAGGGACAGACTATCCACCGACAATCCTATGGCTACACCTTC. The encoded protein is CSVPQGQTIHRQSYGYTF. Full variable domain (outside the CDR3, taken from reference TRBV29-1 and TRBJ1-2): SAVISQKPSRDICQRGTSLTIQCQVDSQVTMMFWYRQQPGQSLTLIATANQGSEATYESGFVIDKFPISRPNLTFSTLTVSNMSPEDSSIYLCSVPQGQTIHRQSYGYTFGSGTRLTVV.

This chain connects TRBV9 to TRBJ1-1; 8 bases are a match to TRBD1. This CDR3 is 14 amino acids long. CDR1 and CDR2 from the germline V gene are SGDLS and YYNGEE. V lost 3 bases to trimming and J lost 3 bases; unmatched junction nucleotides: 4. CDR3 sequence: CASSETGEDTEAFF. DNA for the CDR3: TGTGCCAGCAGCGAGACAGGGGAGGACACTGAAGCTTTCTTT.

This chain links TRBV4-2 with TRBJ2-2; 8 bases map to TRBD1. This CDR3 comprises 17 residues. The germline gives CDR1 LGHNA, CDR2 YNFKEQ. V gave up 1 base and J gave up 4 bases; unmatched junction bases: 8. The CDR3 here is CASSQVPGQDFTGELFF. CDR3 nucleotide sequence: TGTGCCAGCAGCCAAGTTCCGGGACAGGATTTCACCGGGGAGCTGTTTTTT.

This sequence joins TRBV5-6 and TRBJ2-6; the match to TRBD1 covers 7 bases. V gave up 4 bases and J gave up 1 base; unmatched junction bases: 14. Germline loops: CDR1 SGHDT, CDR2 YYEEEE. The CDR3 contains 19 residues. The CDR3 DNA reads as TGTGCCAGCAGCGGGCTAACGGGACAGCTGAAATCTGGGGCCAACGTCCTGACTTTC. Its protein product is CASSGLTGQLKSGANVLTF.

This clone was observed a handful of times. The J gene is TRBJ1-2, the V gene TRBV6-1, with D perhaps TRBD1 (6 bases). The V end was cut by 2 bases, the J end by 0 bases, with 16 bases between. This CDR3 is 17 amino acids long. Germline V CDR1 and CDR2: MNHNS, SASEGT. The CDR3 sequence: CASSELEVGTPNYGYTF. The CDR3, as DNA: TGTGCCAGCAGTGAACTAGAGGTTGGGACACCTAACTATGGCTACACCTTC.